This TCR beta chain originates from a study of radiotherapy plus CTLA-4 blockade in lung cancer. Study-wide results and caveats: Peripheral blood showed expansion of tumor-derived TCR clones after radiotherapy and ipilimumab. Increased serum interferon-beta after radiation also reportedly predicted response strongly.

Profiled with immunoSEQ multiplex PCR; TCRdb holds only in-frame clones, not every one. The sample lists tens of thousands of clones, about 84% seen once, with 0.65% to 0.85% in the top ten. As for this clone: Its antigen is not known.

This CDR3 spans 14 amino acids. The V gene lost 3 bases and the J gene lost 4 bases, with 10 bases spanning the gap. The germline V gene encodes CDR1 LNHDA and CDR2 SQIVND (reference sequence). This chain joins TRBV19 and TRBJ1-5; a weak D match, TRBD1 (6 bases). This material consisted of peripheral blood, taken from a patient treated with radiotherapy plus ipilimumab. The clonotype was recovered from a human donor with non-small cell lung cancer who had stable disease on radiotherapy plus ipilimumab. CDR3 loop: CASSIEGGNQPQHF. DNA for the CDR3: TGTGCCAGTAGTATTGAGGGGGGGAATCAGCCCCAGCATTTT.